The clone carrying this TCR beta chain was recorded at least ten times. Its antigen is still unknown. The sample is drawn from a study of T-cell reconstitution after alpha-beta-depleted transplantation in children. Study observations and caveats: Reportedly, roughly two months post-transplant, alpha-beta T cells arose from several hundred expanded graft clones. Elevated TCRbeta diversity at day 60 was traced, in some patients, to surviving recipient T cells and thymic progenitors. The main origin of T-cell counts and diversity one year after transplant was newly produced T cells.

A TCRbeta library incorporating unique molecular identifiers was prepared. Via MiXCR, TCRdb re-called the PCR reads, giving one row per CDR3 protein. Of around 450,000 distinct CDR3 sequences listed, more than 9% were seen once; the top ten hold approximately 2%. The CDR3 extends over 14 amino acids. Germline CDR1 and CDR2: SGHRS and YFSETQ. Trimming took 0 bases from V and 6 from J, leaving 9 bases between them. The sequence came from a child under 10 years old with inherited bone marrow failure, due to receive a stem cell transplant. Specimen: PBMCs, collected before TCRalphabeta/CD19-depleted stem cell transplant. The chain employs TRBV5-1 and TRBJ2-2; D gene ambiguous. DNA for the CDR3: TGCGCCAGCAGCTTGGTCCAACAATCCGGGGAGCTGTTTTTT. It specifies CASSLVQQSGELFF.